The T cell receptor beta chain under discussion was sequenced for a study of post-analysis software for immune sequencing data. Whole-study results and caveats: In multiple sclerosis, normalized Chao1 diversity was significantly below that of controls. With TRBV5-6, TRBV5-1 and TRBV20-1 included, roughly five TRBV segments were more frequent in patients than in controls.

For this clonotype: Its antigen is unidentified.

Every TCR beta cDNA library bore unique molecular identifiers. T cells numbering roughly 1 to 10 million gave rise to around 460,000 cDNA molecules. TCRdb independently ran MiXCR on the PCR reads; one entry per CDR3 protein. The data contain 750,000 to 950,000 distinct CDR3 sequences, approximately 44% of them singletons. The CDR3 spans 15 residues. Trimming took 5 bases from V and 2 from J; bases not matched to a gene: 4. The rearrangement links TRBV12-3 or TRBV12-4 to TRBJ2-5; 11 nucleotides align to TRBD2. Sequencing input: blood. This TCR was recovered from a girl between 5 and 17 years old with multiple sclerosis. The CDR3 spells CASSNSGREQETQYF. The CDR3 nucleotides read TGTGCCAGCAGTAATAGCGGGAGGGAGCAAGAGACCCAGTACTTC.